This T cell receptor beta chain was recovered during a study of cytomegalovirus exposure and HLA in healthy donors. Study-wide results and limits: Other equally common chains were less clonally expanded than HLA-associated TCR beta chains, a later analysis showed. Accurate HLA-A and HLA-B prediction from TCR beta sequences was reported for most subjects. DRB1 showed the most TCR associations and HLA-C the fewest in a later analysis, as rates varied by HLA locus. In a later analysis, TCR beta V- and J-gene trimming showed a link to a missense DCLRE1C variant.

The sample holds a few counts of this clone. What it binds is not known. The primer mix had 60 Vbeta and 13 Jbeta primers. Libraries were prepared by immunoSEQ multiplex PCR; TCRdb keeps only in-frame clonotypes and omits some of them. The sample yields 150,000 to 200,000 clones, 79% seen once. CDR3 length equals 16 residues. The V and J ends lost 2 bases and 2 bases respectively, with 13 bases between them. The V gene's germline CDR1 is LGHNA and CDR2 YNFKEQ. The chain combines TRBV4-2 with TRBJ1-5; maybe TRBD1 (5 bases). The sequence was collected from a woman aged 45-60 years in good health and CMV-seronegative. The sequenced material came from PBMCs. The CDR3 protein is CASSQFSGGGNQPQHF. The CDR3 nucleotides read TGTGCCAGCAGCCAATTCTCCGGGGGTGGCAATCAGCCCCAGCATTTT.